In this sample, the clone carrying this T cell receptor beta chain turned up a few times. What it binds is unknown. This sample is part of a study of breast tumors, draining lymph nodes, adjacent tissues. Axillary draining lymph nodes of breast cancer patients supplied the node samples. The V end lost 3 bases, the J end lost 0 bases, and 11 bases lay between the germline ends. The germline CDR1 and CDR2 sequences are DFQATT and SNEGSKA (reference sequence). CDR3 length: 14 residues. TCRdb re-analysed the multiplex PCR reads in MiXCR, keeping a single row per CDR3 protein. The table includes 120,000 to 150,000 distinct CDR3 sequences, 30% to 35% detected once. Study-level findings and limits: Data only fit, rather than demonstrated, lymph node origin of most tumor T cells. Tumors had less TCR diversity than lymph nodes, more than nontumor tissue.

This receptor was taken from a female donor with breast cancer. Some clones in this sample may be carry-over from other donors' samples. The chain links TRBV20-1 to TRBJ1-1; TRBD1 might be the D (6 bases). Input material: axillary lymph node tissue. The CDR3 spells CSARDSAVNTEAFF. CDR3 in DNA: TGCAGTGCTAGGGACAGCGCGGTGAACACTGAAGCTTTCTTT.